The 24 T cell receptor beta chains listed next were all sequenced from one sample in a study of OX40 agonist ivuxolimab in advanced cancers. Libraries were constructed by the immunoSEQ multiplex PCR assay. The clones in this table, taken by TCRdb from immuneACCESS, are in-frame only. Not every clone is retained; where verified, under half of the shortfall comes from an unresolved V gene, and the cause of the rest is unknown. The sample table lists 65,000 to 95,000 clones, around four fifths of them with a count of one. The ten largest clones take up 0.76% of the sample. This material consisted of CD4+ or CD8+ T cells sorted from blood, taken in a trial of the OX40 agonist ivuxolimab. The receptors were sampled from an adult with an advanced solid tumor such as melanoma, head and neck, liver or kidney cancer.

By share of the sample, this clone is medium-sized. V gene TRBV30 combines with J gene TRBJ2-1, with D possibly TRBD1 on 5 matching bases. The V end lost 5 bases, the J end lost 7 bases, and 12 bases lay between the germline ends. CDR3 length: 12 residues. Germline V gene lookup returns CDR1 GTSNPN and CDR2 SVGIG (reference sequence). In DNA, the CDR3 is TGTGCCTGGGGGGCGAAGAGTAATGAGCAGTTCTTC. It yields the protein CAWGAKSNEQFF.

This clone was recorded a few times. The DNA for the CDR3 is TGTGCCAGCAGCCCAGGGGCCAGGGGGCTCGGTGGCTCCTACGAGCAGTACTTC. Translated, it gives CASSPGARGLGGSYEQYF. V gene TRBV7-8 combines with J gene TRBJ2-7; the match to TRBD1 covers 8 bases. CDR1 is SGHVS, CDR2 FQNEAQ, per germline. The trim removed 5 bases at V and 0 bases at J, leaving 15 bases unmatched. The CDR3 has 18 amino acids.

The rearrangement uses TRBV4-2 and TRBJ1-4; D ambiguous. The CDR3 covers 15 residues. V was clipped by 1 base and J by 4 bases, with 10 bases between them. In germline, CDR1 is LGHNA, CDR2 YNFKEQ. The CDR3: CASSQVEGINEKLFF. DNA for the CDR3: TGTGCCAGCAGCCAAGTAGAAGGGATTAATGAAAAACTGTTTTTT.

This clone came up once. The chain joins TRBV5-8 to TRBJ1-2, with 10 bases that match TRBD1. Germline V gene lookup returns CDR1 SGHTS and CDR2 YDEGEE. The junction had 4 bases not matched to a gene; V was cut back by 0 bases and J by 5 bases. This CDR3 is built from 15 residues. The CDR3 DNA follows: TGTGCCAGCAGCTTGGGACAGGGGGCTCGATATGGCTACACCTTC. Translation: CASSLGQGARYGYTF.

The chain employs TRBV9 and TRBJ2-7; 8 nucleotides line up with TRBD2. The germline V gene has CDR1 SGDLS and CDR2 YYNGEE. The CDR3 covers 16 residues. With 3 bases clipped from V and 5 bases from J, the junction kept 13 bases outside the gene matches. The CDR3 loop reads CASSAGAGLDRNEQYF. CDR3 nucleotide sequence: TGTGCCAGCAGCGCTGGGGCGGGACTAGATAGAAACGAGCAGTACTTC. The variable domain in full, completed from reference TRBV9 and TRBJ2-7, reads DSGVTQTPKHLITATGQRVTLRCSPRSGDLSVYWYQQSLDQGLQFLIQYYNGEERAKGNILERFSAQQFPDLHSELNLSSLELGDSALYFCASSAGAGLDRNEQYFGPGTRLTVT.

The gene calls are TRBV28 and TRBJ1-5, with TRBD1 as a possible D gene (5 bases). CDR1 and CDR2 (germline): MDHEN, SYDVKM. Trimming removed 5 bases from V and 3 bases from J, with 17 bases in between. The CDR3 has 16 residues. CDR3 protein: CASSPGRRGDNQPQHF. Written as DNA, the CDR3 is TGTGCCAGCAGTCCTGGGAGGAGAGGGGACAATCAGCCCCAGCATTTT.

The rearrangement joins TRBV4-2 to TRBJ1-3; 7 bases align to TRBD1. Germline V lookup: CDR1 LGHNA, CDR2 YNFKEQ. This CDR3 has 15 amino acids. The J segment lost 4 bases and the V segment lost 0 bases, leaving 3 bases of the junction unmatched. Here the CDR3 DNA reads TGTGCCAGCAGCCAAGATAGGACAGGCGGAAACACCATATATTTT. Its protein product is CASSQDRTGGNTIYF.

This clone showed up just once. A junction end diverges from the germline sequence, so it may reflect a read error. The chain couples TRBV7-3 to TRBJ2-1, with D perhaps matching TRBD1 (5 bases). Germline values: CDR1 SGHTA, CDR2 FQGTGA. The CDR3 extends over 13 amino acids. DNA for the CDR3: TGTGCCAGCAGCAACCTCGTAAGGGGTGAGGAGTTCTTC. Translating gives CASSNLVRGEEFF.

This chain uses TRBV19 with TRBJ2-7; 10 nucleotides line up with TRBD2. The CDR3 covers 16 residues. V was pared by 3 bases and J by 3 bases, with 8 bases of the junction left unmatched. CDR1 LNHDA and CDR2 SQIVND come from the germline V gene (reference sequence). CDR3 residues: CASSIRFTSGNYEQYF. CDR3 coding DNA: TGTGCCAGTAGTATCCGGTTTACTAGCGGGAACTACGAGCAGTACTTC.

The chain combines TRBV2 with TRBJ1-2, with TRBD1 matching over 11 bases. Germline lookup yields CDR1 SNHLY and CDR2 FYNNEI. The CDR3 has 15 residues. The J segment lost 6 bases and the V segment lost 5 bases, leaving 8 bases of the junction unmatched. Here the CDR3 reads CASSSGQGAVDGYTF. The CDR3, as DNA: TGTGCCAGCAGTTCCGGACAGGGGGCGGTCGATGGCTACACCTTC. The whole variable domain, remainder taken from reference TRBV2 and TRBJ1-2, is EPEVTQTPSHQVTQMGQEVILRCVPISNHLYFYWYRQILGQKVEFLVSFYNNEISEKSEIFDDQFSVERPDGSNFTLKIRSTKLEDSAMYFCASSSGQGAVDGYTFGSGTRLTVV.

V is TRBV19 and J is TRBJ2-7; 7 bases are a match to TRBD1. The CDR3 covers 13 residues. Trimming cost V 6 bases and J 7 bases; bases outside gene matches: 9. Looked up from germline, CDR1 is LNHDA and CDR2 is SQIVND (reference sequence). The CDR3 loop is CASRPQGVSEQYF. The CDR3 coding sequence is TGTGCCAGTAGACCTCAGGGGGTGTCTGAGCAGTACTTC.

J is TRBJ1-1 and V is TRBV29-1, with TRBD1 as a possible D gene (6 bases). The V end lost 4 bases, the J end lost 11 bases, and 14 bases lay between the germline ends. This CDR3 has 11 amino acids. Germline V lookup: CDR1 SQVTM, CDR2 ANQGSEA. The CDR3 DNA follows: TGCAGCGTTGTCGGGGGGCAGAGGGCTTTCTTT. Amino acid sequence: CSVVGGQRAFF.

The V gene is TRBV23-1, the J gene TRBJ1-4; unclear D gene. TRBV23-1 is an ORF; its function is uncertain. Trimming removed 0 bases from V and 6 bases from J, with 11 bases in between. The CDR3 has 15 residues. CDR3 sequence reads: CASSQSRRRYEKLFF. The CDR3 DNA reads TGCGCCAGCAGTCAATCTAGGAGACGATATGAAAAACTGTTTTTT.

This sequence joins TRBV5-1 and TRBJ2-2; 9 positions match TRBD2. The CDR3 has 15 residues. V gave up 4 bases and J gave up 4 bases; unmatched junction bases: 5. CDR1 is SGHRS, CDR2 YFSETQ, per germline. The DNA for the CDR3 is TGCGCCAGCAGCGTTAGCGGGAGTGGCACCGGGGAGCTGTTTTTT. Protein product: CASSVSGSGTGELFF.

This chain joins TRBV28 and TRBJ1-5; D might be TRBD1 (5 bases). V lost 6 bases and J lost 0, with 12 bases in between. This CDR3 spans 15 amino acids. Germline assignment: CDR1 MDHEN and CDR2 SYDVKM. CDR3 sequence: CASRGRDYSNQPQHF. CDR3 nucleotides: TGTGCCAGCAGAGGACGGGACTATAGCAATCAGCCCCAGCATTTT.

The genes are TRBV27 and TRBJ2-7; perhaps TRBD1 as D (5 bases). Trimming pared 4 bases from V and 0 bases from J, leaving 10 bases between. This CDR3 has 14 amino acids. From germline, CDR1 is MNHEY and CDR2 SMNVEV (reference sequence). DNA of the CDR3: TGTGCCAGCAGTTCCAGGGCCTTCTCCTACGAGCAGTACTTC. Protein: CASSSRAFSYEQYF.

This clone was recorded a few times. The chain recombines TRBV4-3 with TRBJ2-3; the match to TRBD2 covers 11 bases. Unmatched junction bases numbered 7, after V lost 0 bases and J lost 5 bases. The CDR3 sequence is 17 residues long. CDR1 and CDR2 from the germline V gene are LGHNA and YSLEER. The CDR3 DNA sequence: TGCGCCAGCAGCCAAGATCGGCTAGCGGGAGGCATAGATACGCAGTATTTT. Its protein product is CASSQDRLAGGIDTQYF.

The chain uses TRBV29-1 and TRBJ1-3; no definite D call. CDR1 and CDR2 (germline): SQVTM, ANQGSEA. CDR3 length: 13 amino acids. V lost 2 bases to trimming and J lost 5 bases, with 10 bases between them. As DNA, the CDR3 is TGCAGCGTTGAAAGCGGAGTTAGAAACACCATATATTTT. Its translation: CSVESGVRNTIYF.

This CDR3 reads CATGRLDGSSYNEQFF. The CDR3 region has the DNA TGTGCCACCGGTCGGTTAGATGGAAGCTCCTACAATGAGCAGTTCTTC. The V and J genes are TRBV28 and TRBJ2-1; no firm D call. V dropped 10 bases and J dropped 0 bases, with 19 bases sitting between them. The V gene's germline CDR1 is MDHEN and CDR2 SYDVKM. The CDR3 is 16 amino acids.

This clone was picked up a small number of times. V and J are TRBV28 and TRBJ1-6; D gene uncertain. The V end lost 7 bases, the J end lost 0 bases, and 10 bases lay between the germline ends. The germline V gene has CDR1 MDHEN and CDR2 SYDVKM. The CDR3 spans 15 residues. CDR3 in DNA: TGTGCCAGCACTATGCGGAGCTCCTATAATTCACCCCTCCACTTT. This gives the protein CASTMRSSYNSPLHF.

This clone has just a few counts. This chain links TRBV5-1 with TRBJ2-3; D is unresolved. This CDR3 has 12 residues. V lost 4 bases and J lost 3, with 6 bases in between. The V gene's germline CDR1 is SGHRS and CDR2 YFSETQ. CDR3 nucleotides: TGCGCCAGCAGCCCTACGACAGATACGCAGTATTTT. It encodes CASSPTTDTQYF.

This chain joins TRBV4-1 and TRBJ2-5; 9 bases match TRBD2. CDR3 size: 17 residues. The ends lost 1 base at V and 1 base at J; junction bases unmatched: 7. From germline, CDR1 is MGHRA and CDR2 YSYEKL. In DNA, the CDR3 is TGCGCCAGCAGCCAAGGTCGGCTAGCGGGGTTCCAAGAGACCCAGTACTTC. Protein sequence: CASSQGRLAGFQETQYF.

This clone was found a few times. This sequence joins TRBV28 and TRBJ1-1, with D possibly being TRBD1 (6 bases). The CDR3 totals 18 residues. Germline assignment: CDR1 MDHEN and CDR2 SYDVKM. The V and J ends lost 1 base and 0 bases respectively, with 18 bases between them. In DNA form, the CDR3 reads TGTGCCAGCAGTTTATCGGGCGGGACGGGACAAATGAACACTGAAGCTTTCTTT. Its protein is CASSLSGGTGQMNTEAFF.

CDR3 nucleotide sequence: TGTGCCACTGGCCCCGGGACTAGTGTTTACAATGAGCAGTTCTTC. Translation gives CATGPGTSVYNEQFF. The gene calls are TRBV19 and TRBJ2-1, with 8 bases lining up with TRBD2. V gave up 10 bases and J gave up 4 bases; unmatched junction bases: 12. CDR1 is LNHDA, CDR2 SQIVND, per germline (reference sequence). The CDR3 spans 15 residues.